The rows below give T cell receptor beta chains drawn from one sample of a study of identical twins. TCRdb independently ran MiXCR on the 5' RACE reads; one entry per CDR3 protein. This sample yields some 1,600,000 distinct CDR3 sequences, of which about 32% are seen a single time; about 0.3% belongs to the top ten. The sample comprised cord blood. The receptors were gathered from a newborn girl in good health. Each CDR3 is given with its conserved first and last residue. The D gene is left open where the match is weak. Clone size is stated in some rows and not others, as once, few, many or a class when expanded.

>NA|TRBJ1-2|many|TRBV28
CASSLLGGYTF
TGTGCCAGCAGTTTATTGGGGGGCTACACCTTC
>TRBD2|TRBJ2-3|few|TRBV20-1
CSAREGLSGGQDTQYF
TGCAGTGCTAGAGAGGGCTTATCGGGAGGGCAAGATACGCAGTATTTT
>NA|TRBJ1-4|NA|TRBV7-8
CASSSKTSPGTNEKLFF
TGTGCCAGCAGCTCTAAAACATCCCCCGGGACTAATGAAAAACTGTTTTTT
>NA|TRBJ2-3|few|TRBV5-1
CASSRQEGTDTQYF
TGCGCCAGCAGCCGACAGGAGGGCACAGATACGCAGTATTTT
>NA|TRBJ2-7|few|TRBV9
CASSPRGDLSSYEQYF
TGTGCCAGCAGCCCCCGAGGAGACCTAAGCTCCTACGAGCAGTACTTC
>NA|TRBJ2-5|NA|TRBV24-1
CATSEGTPAYNEQYF
TGTGCCACCAGTGAGGGGACTCCCGCCTACAATGAGCAGTACTTC
>NA|TRBJ1-6|NA|TRBV20-1
CSARDLGTSGSPPHF
TGCAGTGCTAGAGATTTGGGGACCTCGGGTTCACCCCCCCACTTT
>NA|TRBJ1-1|few|TRBV20-1
CSARIGGPNTEAFF
TGCAGTGCTAGGATCGGGGGGCCGAACACTGAAGCTTTCTTT
>NA|TRBJ2-7|NA|TRBV20-1
CSALVPLTNHDYEQYF
TGCAGTGCTTTGGTACCACTGACAAACCATGACTACGAGCAGTACTTC
>NA|TRBJ2-6|many|TRBV10-2
CASSDRFSGANVLTF
TGCGCCAGCAGTGATCGATTCTCTGGGGCCAACGTCCTGACTTTC
>NA|TRBJ2-7|NA|TRBV5-1
CASSLVGSGSYYEQYF
TGCGCCAGCAGCTTGGTTGGCAGCGGAAGCTATTACGAGCAGTACTTC
>NA|TRBJ1-2|NA|TRBV6-1
CASSEALQNYGYTF
TGTGCCAGCAGTGAAGCGCTACAAAACTATGGCTACACCTTC
>NA|TRBJ1-2|few|TRBV20-1
CSAIVRGQEDGYTF
TGCAGTGCTATCGTCCGGGGGCAGGAGGACGGCTACACCTTC
>NA|TRBJ2-4|NA|TRBV9
CASSVSPVSLAKNIQYF
TGTGCCAGCAGCGTTTCCCCAGTATCTTTAGCCAAAAACATTCAGTACTTC
>NA|TRBJ2-5|NA|TRBV3-1
CASSQDRGRERRYNEQYF
TGTGCCAGCAGCCAAGATAGGGGGCGGGAGCGTAGATACAATGAGCAGTACTTC
>TRBD2|TRBJ2-1|NA|TRBV5-1
CASSLGTRIPHNEQFF
TGCGCCAGCAGCCTTGGGACTAGGATCCCCCACAATGAGCAGTTCTTC
>NA|TRBJ2-5|few|TRBV20-1
CSASIWGVGQETQYF
TGCAGTGCTAGTATTTGGGGCGTGGGACAAGAGACCCAGTACTTC
>NA|TRBJ2-7|few|TRBV29-1
CSVETTPGAYEQYF
TGCAGCGTTGAGACCACTCCGGGGGCCTACGAGCAGTACTTC
>TRBD2|TRBJ2-1|NA|TRBV10-3
CAISESIGVSGRAGNEQFF
TGTGCCATCAGTGAGTCGATTGGTGTTAGCGGGAGGGCCGGGAATGAGCAGTTCTTC
>TRBD2|TRBJ2-4|NA|TRBV10-3
CATGPSGGANIQYF
TGTGCCACCGGCCCTAGCGGGGGGGCTAACATTCAGTACTTC
>NA|TRBJ2-3|NA|TRBV20-1
CSARVTVGDTQYF
TGCAGTGCTAGAGTTACGGTGGGTGATACGCAGTATTTT
>NA|TRBJ1-5|few|TRBV20-1
CSARRQALLNQPQHF
TGCAGTGCTAGGAGGCAGGCCCTACTCAATCAGCCCCAGCATTTT
>NA|TRBJ2-4|many|TRBV11-2
CASSLSGSLAKNIQYF
TGTGCCAGCAGCTTATCAGGGTCCTTAGCCAAAAACATTCAGTACTTC
>NA|TRBJ1-1|few|TRBV3-1
CASSQDAGVEAFF
TGTGCCAGCAGCCAAGATGCGGGGGTTGAAGCTTTCTTT
>NA|TRBJ1-2|NA|TRBV28
CASSPLLRGDYGYTF
TGTGCCAGCAGTCCCCTGTTACGGGGGGACTATGGCTACACCTTC